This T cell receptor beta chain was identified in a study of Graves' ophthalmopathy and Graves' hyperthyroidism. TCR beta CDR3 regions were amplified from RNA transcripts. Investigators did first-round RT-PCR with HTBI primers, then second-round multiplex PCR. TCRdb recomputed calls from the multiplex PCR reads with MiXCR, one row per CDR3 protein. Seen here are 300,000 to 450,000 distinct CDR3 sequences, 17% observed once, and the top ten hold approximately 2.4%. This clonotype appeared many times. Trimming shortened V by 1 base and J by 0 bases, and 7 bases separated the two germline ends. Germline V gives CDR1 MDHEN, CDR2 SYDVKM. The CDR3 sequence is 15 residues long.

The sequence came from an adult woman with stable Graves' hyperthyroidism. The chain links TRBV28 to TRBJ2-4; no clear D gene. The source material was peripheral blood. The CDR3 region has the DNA TGTGCCAGCAGTTTATTAGGAGTAGCCAAAAACATTCAGTACTTC. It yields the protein CASSLLGVAKNIQYF.